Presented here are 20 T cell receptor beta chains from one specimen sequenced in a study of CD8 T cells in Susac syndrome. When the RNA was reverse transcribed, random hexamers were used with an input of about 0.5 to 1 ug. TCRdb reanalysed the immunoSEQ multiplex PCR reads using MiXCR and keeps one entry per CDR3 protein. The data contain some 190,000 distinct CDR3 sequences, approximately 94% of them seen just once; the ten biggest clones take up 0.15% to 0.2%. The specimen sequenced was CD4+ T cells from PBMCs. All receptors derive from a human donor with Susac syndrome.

CDR3 in DNA: TGCGCCAGCAGCTTGACCGGGACAGGGGATGAGACCCAGTACTTC. Translating it yields CASSLTGTGDETQYF. The J gene is TRBJ2-5, the V gene TRBV5-1, with 10 positions matching TRBD1. V dropped 1 base and J dropped 5; count of bases not matched to a gene: 5. Germline CDR1 SGHRS, CDR2 YFSETQ. CDR3 length: 15 residues.

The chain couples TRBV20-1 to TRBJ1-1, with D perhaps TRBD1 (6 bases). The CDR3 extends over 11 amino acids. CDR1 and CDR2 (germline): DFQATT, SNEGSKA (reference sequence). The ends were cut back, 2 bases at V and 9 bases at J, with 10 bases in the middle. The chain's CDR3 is CSARLGGKAFF. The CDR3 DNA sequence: TGCAGTGCTAGATTAGGGGGAAAAGCTTTCTTT.

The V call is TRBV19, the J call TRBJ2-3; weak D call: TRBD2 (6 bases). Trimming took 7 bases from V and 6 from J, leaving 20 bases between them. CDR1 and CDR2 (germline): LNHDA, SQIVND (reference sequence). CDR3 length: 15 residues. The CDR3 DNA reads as TGTGCCAGTACTGCGGGTCGGGGGTTTACGGATACGCAGTATTTT. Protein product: CASTAGRGFTDTQYF.

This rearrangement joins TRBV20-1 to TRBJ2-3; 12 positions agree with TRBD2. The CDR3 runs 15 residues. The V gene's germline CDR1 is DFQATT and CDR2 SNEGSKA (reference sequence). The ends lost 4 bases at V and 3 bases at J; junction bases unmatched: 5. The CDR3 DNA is TGCAGTGCTACCGGACTAGCGGGGTGGACAGATACGCAGTATTTT. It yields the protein CSATGLAGWTDTQYF.

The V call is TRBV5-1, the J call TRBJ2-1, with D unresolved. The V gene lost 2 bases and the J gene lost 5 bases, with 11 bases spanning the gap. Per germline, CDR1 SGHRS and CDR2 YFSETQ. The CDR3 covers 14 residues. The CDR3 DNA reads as TGCGCCAGCAGCTTAGTTCCCGTTAACAATGAGCAGTTCTTC. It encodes CASSLVPVNNEQFF. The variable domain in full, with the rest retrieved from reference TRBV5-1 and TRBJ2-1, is KAGVTQTPRYLIKTRGQQVTLSCSPISGHRSVSWYQQTPGQGLQFLFEYFSETQRNKGNFPGRFSGRQFSNSRSEMNVSTLELGDSALYLCASSLVPVNNEQFFGPGTRLTVL.

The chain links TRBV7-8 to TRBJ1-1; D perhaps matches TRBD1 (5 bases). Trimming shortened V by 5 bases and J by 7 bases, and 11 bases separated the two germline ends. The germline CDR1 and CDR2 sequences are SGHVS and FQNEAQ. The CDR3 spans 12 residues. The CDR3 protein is CASSLQDHEAFF. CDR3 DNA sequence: TGTGCCAGCAGCCTACAGGACCATGAAGCTTTCTTT.

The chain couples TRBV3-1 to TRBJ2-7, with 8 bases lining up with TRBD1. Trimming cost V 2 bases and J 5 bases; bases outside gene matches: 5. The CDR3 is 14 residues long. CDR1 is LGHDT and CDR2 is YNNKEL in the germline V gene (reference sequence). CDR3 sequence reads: CASSQLQGAHEQYF. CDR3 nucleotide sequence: TGTGCCAGCAGCCAACTTCAGGGGGCCCACGAGCAGTACTTC.

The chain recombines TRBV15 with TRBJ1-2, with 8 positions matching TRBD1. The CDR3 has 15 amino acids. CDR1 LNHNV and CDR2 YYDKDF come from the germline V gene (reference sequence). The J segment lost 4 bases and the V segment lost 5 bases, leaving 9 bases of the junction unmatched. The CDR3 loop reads CATSRGQAALYGYTF. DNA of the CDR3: TGTGCCACCAGCCGGGGACAGGCCGCGCTCTATGGCTACACCTTC. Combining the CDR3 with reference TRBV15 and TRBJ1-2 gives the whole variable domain DAMVIQNPRYQVTQFGKPVTLSCSQTLNHNVMYWYQQKSSQAPKLLFHYYDKDFNNEADTPDNFQSRRPNTSFCFLDIRSPGLGDTAMYLCATSRGQAALYGYTFGSGTRLTVV.

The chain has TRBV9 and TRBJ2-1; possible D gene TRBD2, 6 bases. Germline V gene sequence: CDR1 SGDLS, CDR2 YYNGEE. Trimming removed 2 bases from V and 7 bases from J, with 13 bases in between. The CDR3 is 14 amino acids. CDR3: CASSVRLGGNEQFF. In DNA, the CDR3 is TGTGCCAGCAGCGTTCGACTTGGGGGGAATGAGCAGTTCTTC.

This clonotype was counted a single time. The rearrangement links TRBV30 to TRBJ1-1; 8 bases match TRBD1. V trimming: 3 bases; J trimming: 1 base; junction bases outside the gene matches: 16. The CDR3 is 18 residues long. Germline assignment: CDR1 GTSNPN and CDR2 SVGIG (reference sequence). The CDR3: CAWRTTGQALGENTEAFF. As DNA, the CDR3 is TGTGCCTGGAGGACTACGGGACAGGCCTTAGGGGAGAACACTGAAGCTTTCTTT.

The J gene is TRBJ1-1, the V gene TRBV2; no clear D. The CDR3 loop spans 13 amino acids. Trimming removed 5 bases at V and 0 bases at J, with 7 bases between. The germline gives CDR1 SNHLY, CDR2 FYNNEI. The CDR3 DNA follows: TGTGCCAGCAGTATGCCTGTGAACACTGAAGCTTTCTTT. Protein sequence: CASSMPVNTEAFF. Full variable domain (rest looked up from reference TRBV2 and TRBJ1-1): EPEVTQTPSHQVTQMGQEVILRCVPISNHLYFYWYRQILGQKVEFLVSFYNNEISEKSEIFDDQFSVERPDGSNFTLKIRSTKLEDSAMYFCASSMPVNTEAFFGQGTRLTVV.

CDR3 in amino acids: CSIGEGTYEQYF. The CDR3 nucleotides read TGCAGCATCGGAGAGGGTACCTACGAGCAGTACTTC. The gene calls are TRBV29-1 and TRBJ2-7; weak D call: TRBD2 (5 bases). The CDR3 totals 12 residues. The germline V gene encodes CDR1 SQVTM and CDR2 ANQGSEA. V was pared by 8 bases and J by 2 bases, with 13 bases between.

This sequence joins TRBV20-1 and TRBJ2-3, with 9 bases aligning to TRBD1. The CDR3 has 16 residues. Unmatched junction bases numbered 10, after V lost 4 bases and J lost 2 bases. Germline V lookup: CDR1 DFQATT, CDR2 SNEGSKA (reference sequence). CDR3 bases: TGCAGTGCTAACCGACAGGGGGGCGAAAACACAGATACGCAGTATTTT. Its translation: CSANRQGGENTDTQYF.

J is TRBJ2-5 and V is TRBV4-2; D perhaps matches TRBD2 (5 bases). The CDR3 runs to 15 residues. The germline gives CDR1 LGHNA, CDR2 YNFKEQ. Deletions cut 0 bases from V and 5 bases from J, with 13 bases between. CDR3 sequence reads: CASSQEMAGLETQYF. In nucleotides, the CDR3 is TGTGCCAGCAGCCAAGAGATGGCGGGCCTTGAGACCCAGTACTTC.

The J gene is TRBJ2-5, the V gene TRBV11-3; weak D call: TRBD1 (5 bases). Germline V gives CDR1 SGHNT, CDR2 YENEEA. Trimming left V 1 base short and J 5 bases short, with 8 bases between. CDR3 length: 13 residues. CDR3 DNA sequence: TGTGCCAGCAGCTTAGGCAGGGATGAGACCCAGTACTTC. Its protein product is CASSLGRDETQYF.

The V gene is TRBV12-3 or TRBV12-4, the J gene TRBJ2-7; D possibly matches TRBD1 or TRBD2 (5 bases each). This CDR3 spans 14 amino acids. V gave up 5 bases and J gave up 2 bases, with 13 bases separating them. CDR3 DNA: TGTGCCAGCAGTCGGGGCAGTTTGACCTACGAGCAGTACTTC. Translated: CASSRGSLTYEQYF.

The CDR3 bases are TGTGCCAGCAGCTTAGGGCTCGGGACGGCGTATGAAGCTTTCTTT. The encoded protein is CASSLGLGTAYEAFF. J is TRBJ1-1 and V is TRBV11-3, with D possibly TRBD1 on 5 matching bases. The CDR3 is 15 residues long. The V gene's germline CDR1 is SGHNT and CDR2 YENEEA. The V and J ends lost 1 base and 7 bases respectively, with 16 bases between them.

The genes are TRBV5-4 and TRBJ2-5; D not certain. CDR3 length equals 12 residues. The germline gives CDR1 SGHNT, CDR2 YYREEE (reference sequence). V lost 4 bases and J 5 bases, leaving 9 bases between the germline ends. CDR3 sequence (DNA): TGTGCCAGCAGCCTGAATCGGGAGACCCAGTACTTC. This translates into CASSLNRETQYF.

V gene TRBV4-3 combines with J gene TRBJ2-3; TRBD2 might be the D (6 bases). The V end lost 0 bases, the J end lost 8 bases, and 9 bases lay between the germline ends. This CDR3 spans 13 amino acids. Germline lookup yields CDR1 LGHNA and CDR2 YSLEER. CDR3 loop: CASSQDWRGTQYF. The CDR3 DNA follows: TGCGCCAGCAGCCAAGATTGGCGGGGTACGCAGTATTTT.

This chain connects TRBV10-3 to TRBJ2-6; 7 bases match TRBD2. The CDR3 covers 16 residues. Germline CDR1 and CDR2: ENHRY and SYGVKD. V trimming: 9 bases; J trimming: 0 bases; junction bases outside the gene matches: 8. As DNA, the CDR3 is TGTGCCATTTCGGGCGGGGGAATCTCTGGGGCCAACGTCCTGACTTTC. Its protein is CAISGGGISGANVLTF.